A selection of T cell receptor beta chains follows, all from one sample in a study of response to subunit inactivated influenza vaccine. TCRdb passed the RT-PCR reads through MiXCR, listing each CDR3 protein once. The repertoire has some 520,000 distinct CDR3 sequences, approximately 15% of them found once; the top ten carry 3% to 3.5%. This sample comprised CD4+ T cells sorted from PBMCs, obtained around 2 years after vaccination. The receptors shown here come from a man aged 50-75 years who received an inactivated influenza vaccine. The CDR3 runs from the conserved cysteine through the conserved F or W. D genes are given only for firm matches. Size is stated for part of the rows, as once, few or many counts, or as a class when the clone is expanded.

TGTGCCAGCAGCGTAGAGGGACAGGCAAATCAGCCCCAGCATTTT	CASSVEGQANQPQHF	TRBV9	TRBJ1-5	few	TRBD1
TGCAGTGCCAACTCTGACCTGGGACAGGGGCCGCGAAAGACCCAGTACTTC	CSANSDLGQGPRKTQYF	TRBV20-1	TRBJ2-5	few	TRBD1
TGCAGTGCTAGGGAGAGGACTAGCGAGCACTACGAGCAGTACTTC	CSARERTSEHYEQYF	TRBV20-1	TRBJ2-7	.	TRBD2
TGTGCCGTTTTGGGACTGCAGAACACTGAAGCTTTCTTT	CAVLGLQNTEAFF	TRBV10-3	TRBJ1-1	few	.
TGTGCCAGCAGTTTATTAATGGAGACCCAGTACTTC	CASSLLMETQYF	TRBV12-3/TRBV12-4	TRBJ2-5	.	.
TGTGCCAGCAGCTTAGGGACAGGGGAGGGGGTAGCCAAAAACATTCAGTACTTC	CASSLGTGEGVAKNIQYF	TRBV11-2	TRBJ2-4	.	TRBD1
TGTGCCAGCAGCTTAGTCGCTAGCGGGAGGGGCAATGAGCAGTTCTTC	CASSLVASGRGNEQFF	TRBV11-2	TRBJ2-1	few	TRBD2
TGCGCCAGCAGCTTGGAGCCTGAAGCAGGGCCCCAGCATTTT	CASSLEPEAGPQHF	TRBV5-1	TRBJ1-5	many	.
TGTGCCAGCAGTGAAATAGCGGGGGACACCGGGGAGCTGTTTTTT	CASSEIAGDTGELFF	TRBV6-1	TRBJ2-2	few	TRBD2
TGCGCCAGCAGCCAAGGGATTGGTAGGGGGCGACACGAGCAGTACTTC	CASSQGIGRGRHEQYF	TRBV4-1	TRBJ2-7	many	TRBD1
TGTGCCAGCAGTTTAGGGACAGGGATCAAAACCGGGGAGCTGTTTTTT	CASSLGTGIKTGELFF	TRBV28	TRBJ2-2	.	TRBD1
TGTGCCAGCAGTTCGACAGGGGGCTACACTGAAGCTTTCTTT	CASSSTGGYTEAFF	TRBV12-3/TRBV12-4	TRBJ1-1	many	TRBD1
TGTGCCAGCAGCGTAGGTCCGGGGACCAATGAGCAGTTCTTC	CASSVGPGTNEQFF	TRBV9	TRBJ2-1	many	.
TGCAGTGTGAAAAGCACAGATACGCAGTATTTT	CSVKSTDTQYF	TRBV20-1	TRBJ2-3	few	.
TGTGCCAGCAGCCCGTGGACTAGCGGGAGGGCTTCCTACAATGAGCAGTTCTTC	CASSPWTSGRASYNEQFF	TRBV9	TRBJ2-1	many	TRBD2
TGCGCCAGCAGCCTGGAACCAGGGACTTACGAGCAGTACTTC	CASSLEPGTYEQYF	TRBV5-1	TRBJ2-7	many	.
TGTGCCATCAGTGATACCCCCTACGAGCAGTACTTC	CAISDTPYEQYF	TRBV10-3	TRBJ2-7	.	.
TGCGCCAGCAGCCAAGGAACGGAGGGATATGGCTACACCTTC	CASSQGTEGYGYTF	TRBV4-1	TRBJ1-2	few	.
TGTGCCAGCAGTTTAAAGGATAGCAATCAGCCCCAGCATTTT	CASSLKDSNQPQHF	TRBV27	TRBJ1-5	.	.
TGTGCCAGCAGCAAGGGACAGCCTAATGAAAAACTGTTTTTT	CASSKGQPNEKLFF	TRBV7-9	TRBJ1-4	few	TRBD1
TGTGCCAGCAGCTCCCTTAGGGGCGCATATGGCTACACCTTC	CASSSLRGAYGYTF	TRBV11-2	TRBJ1-2	few	.
TGTGCCAGCAGTTGGGAGACTAGCGTCGAGACCCAGTACTTC	CASSWETSVETQYF	TRBV12-3/TRBV12-4	TRBJ2-5	few	TRBD2
TGTGCCACCAGCAGAGAGGGGTTGGGGGAGCTGTTTTTT	CATSREGLGELFF	TRBV15	TRBJ2-2	.	.
TGTGCCAGCAGCCCCTGGCGGGGGGCCCTCCAAGAGACCCAGTACTTC	CASSPWRGALQETQYF	TRBV4-2	TRBJ2-5	.	TRBD2
TGCGCCAGCAGCCGCGGGGGTTCCCCCTCTGGGGCCAACGTCCTGACTTTC	CASSRGGSPSGANVLTF	TRBV4-3	TRBJ2-6	.	TRBD2
TGTGCCAGCAGTGAACCGTACGGGACAGGGATTACAGATACGCAGTATTTT	CASSEPYGTGITDTQYF	TRBV2	TRBJ2-3	.	TRBD1
TGTGCCAGCAGCTTAGGACCCGGACAAGAGACCCAGTACTTC	CASSLGPGQETQYF	TRBV7-2	TRBJ2-5	few	.
TGTGCCAGCAATGTGGCAGGGGATGGCTACACCTTC	CASNVAGDGYTF	TRBV2	TRBJ1-2	many	.
TGTGCCAGCAGTTACAGGGGTCGAGAGACCCAGTACTTC	CASSYRGRETQYF	TRBV6-5	TRBJ2-5	few	.
TGTGCCAGCAGCTTAACTGGGAAAGAGACCCAGTACTTC	CASSLTGKETQYF	TRBV7-2	TRBJ2-5	many	.
TGCAGCGTACGGACAGGACTAAACACTGAAGCTTTCTTT	CSVRTGLNTEAFF	TRBV29-1	TRBJ1-1	.	TRBD1
TGTGCCAGCAGTTACTCTAGTGACGTCCGGGGGACCCAGTACTTC	CASSYSSDVRGTQYF	TRBV6-5	TRBJ2-5	few	.
TGTGCCAGCAGCCCAGGGACAGTAAGCACAGATACGCAGTATTTT	CASSPGTVSTDTQYF	TRBV9	TRBJ2-3	.	TRBD1
TGTGCCAGCAGCTCAACTAGCGGGACGACCTACAATGAGCAGTTCTTC	CASSSTSGTTYNEQFF	TRBV7-6	TRBJ2-1	few	TRBD2
TGCAGCGTTGAAAGGTTCACTGGAAACACCATATATTTT	CSVERFTGNTIYF	TRBV29-1	TRBJ1-3	many	.
TGTGCCAGCAGCCAAGGGGCCACGGGACTGTTTTTT	CASSQGATGLFF	TRBV3-1	TRBJ1-4	many	.
TGTGCCAGCAGCTCAACACGACGGGACACCTCTTTTGAGTACTTC	CASSSTRRDTSFEYF	TRBV28	TRBJ2-7	.	.
TGTGCCAGCAGCCAAGTAGCGGGGGGGCCTGATGAGCAGTTCTTC	CASSQVAGGPDEQFF	TRBV4-2	TRBJ2-1	.	TRBD2
TGTGCCATCAGTGAGTCCGGACCATCGAACACCGGGGAGCTGTTTTTT	CAISESGPSNTGELFF	TRBV10-3	TRBJ2-2	.	.
TGTGCCACCAGCAGAGTTCAGGGACAGGGTAATCAGCCCCAGCATTTT	CATSRVQGQGNQPQHF	TRBV15	TRBJ1-5	.	TRBD1
TGTGCCAGCAGTGATCTACACGCCGCCCAAAAATTAGACAGGGGCACTGGCTACACCTTC	CASSDLHAAQKLDRGTGYTF	TRBV25-1	TRBJ1-2	few	TRBD1
TGTGCCAGCTCACCACCCTACGGAGATACGCAGTATTTT	CASSPPYGDTQYF	TRBV18	TRBJ2-3	.	.
TGTGCCAGCACCCTCGCCCCGGGCATGAACACTGAAGCTTTCTTT	CASTLAPGMNTEAFF	TRBV6-1	TRBJ1-1	.	.
TGTGCCAGCAGCTTAGTAAAGTCGGTAAATGAGCAGTTCTTC	CASSLVKSVNEQFF	TRBV7-2	TRBJ2-1	.	.
TGTGCCAGCAGCCAAGTTATGGGGAAGACAGATACGCAGTATTTT	CASSQVMGKTDTQYF	TRBV3-1	TRBJ2-3	few	.
TGTGCCAGCTCACTGGACCGACAAGGCACGCAGTATTTT	CASSLDRQGTQYF	TRBV18	TRBJ2-3	few	.
TGTGCCAGCAGTACAGGGACAACAACTGCGCACGAGCAGTACTTC	CASSTGTTTAHEQYF	TRBV12-3/TRBV12-4	TRBJ2-7	.	.
TGTGCCATCAAAGTAGCGGGCACAGATACGCAGTATTTT	CAIKVAGTDTQYF	TRBV10-3	TRBJ2-3	.	.
TGTGCCAGCAGCCTACAGGCCGCCCTCACAGATACGCAGTATTTT	CASSLQAALTDTQYF	TRBV7-2	TRBJ2-3	few	.
TGCAGCGTTGATATCTGGAAACAGACAGATACGCAGTATTTT	CSVDIWKQTDTQYF	TRBV29-1	TRBJ2-3	.	.
TGTGCCAGCAGTGGGACCGGGAGAGAGCCCCAGCATTTT	CASSGTGREPQHF	TRBV2	TRBJ1-5	few	.
TGCGCCAGCAGCTCACATGGAGATACGCAGTATTTT	CASSSHGDTQYF	TRBV5-1	TRBJ2-3	many	.
TGTGCCAGCAGCCCCAACGCGCTCACCTACGAGCAGTACTTC	CASSPNALTYEQYF	TRBV3-1	TRBJ2-7	many	.